Shown below are 9 T cell receptor beta chains from a single sample sequenced in a study of blood T cell repertoires in COVID-19. Generated by immunoSEQ multiplex PCR, the TCRdb table keeps only in-frame clones and is missing some. The table lists about 98,000 clones, approximately 79% of them singletons. Sequenced: peripheral blood. All receptors come from a man between 65 and 85 years old with active or convalescent COVID-19.

This clone was observed once. The J gene is TRBJ2-5, the V gene TRBV11-2; D is ambiguous. Germline V gene data show CDR1 as SGHAT and CDR2 as FQNNGV. This CDR3 has 13 amino acids. V lost 1 base, J lost 4 bases, and 7 bases lay in between. DNA for the CDR3: TGTGCCAGCAGCTTAGTGGCAGGAGAGACCCAGTACTTC. It is translated as CASSLVAGETQYF.

The chain uses TRBV6-2 or TRBV6-3 and TRBJ1-2; no definite D call. CDR1 MNHEY and CDR2 SVGEGT come from the germline V gene. This CDR3 has 12 residues. Trimming removed 6 bases from V and 1 base from J, with 6 bases in between. In DNA, the CDR3 is TGTGCCAGCAGCGAGAATAACTATGGCTACACCTTC. It specifies CASSENNYGYTF.

This rearrangement joins TRBV2 to TRBJ1-1, with TRBD1 identical over 10 bases. The CDR3 extends over 14 amino acids. With V trimmed by 9 bases and J by 1 base, 5 bases remained unmatched. Germline assignment: CDR1 SNHLY and CDR2 FYNNEI. In DNA, the CDR3 is TGTGCCAGTTACTGGGACAGGGGGAACACTGAAGCTTTCTTT. Protein sequence: CASYWDRGNTEAFF.

On this clone: A clone one base away is much larger, so this may be a read error. This chain uses TRBV30 with TRBJ1-3; TRBD1 is a possible D gene (5 bases). Trimming took 2 bases from V and 4 from J, leaving 15 bases between them. Germline CDR1 and CDR2: GTSNPN and SVGIG (reference sequence). The CDR3 sequence is 15 residues long. CDR3 region: CAWSPGGVWGNTIYF. The CDR3 DNA follows: TGTGCCTGGAGTCCGGGGGGAGTGTGGGGAAACACCATATATTTT.

The J gene is TRBJ2-2, the V gene TRBV2, with TRBD1 identical over 8 bases. Trimming removed 7 bases from V and 3 bases from J; junction bases left unmatched: 4. The CDR3 length is 14 residues. Per germline, CDR1 SNHLY and CDR2 FYNNEI. CDR3 sequence reads: CASTMTGDTGELFF. CDR3 nucleotide sequence: TGTGCCAGCACTATGACAGGGGACACCGGGGAGCTGTTTTTT.

The chain recombines TRBV11-2 with TRBJ2-7; D is unresolved. The CDR3 extends over 11 amino acids. Germline CDR1 and CDR2: SGHAT and FQNNGV. V dropped 2 bases and J dropped 5 bases, with 4 bases sitting between them. The CDR3 here is CASSLIDEQYF. The CDR3 nucleotides read TGTGCCAGCAGCTTAATAGACGAGCAGTACTTC.

The V gene is TRBV4-2, the J gene TRBJ2-2; 8 nucleotides line up with TRBD2. The CDR3 has 18 amino acids. V lost 1 base, J lost 0 bases, and 7 bases stayed unmatched. Per the germline V gene, CDR1 is LGHNA and CDR2 is YNFKEQ. The CDR3 region is CASSQVSIAGSNTGELFF. The CDR3 DNA follows: TGTGCCAGCAGCCAAGTCTCCATAGCGGGGTCGAACACCGGGGAGCTGTTTTTT.

The chain carries TRBV9 and TRBJ1-2; D remains unclear. Trimming shortened V by 0 bases and J by 3 bases, and 9 bases separated the two germline ends. The CDR3 is 14 amino acids. The V gene's germline CDR1 is SGDLS and CDR2 YYNGEE. The DNA for the CDR3 is TGTGCCAGCAGCGTAGAGAGGGCTGACTATGGCTACACCTTC. Encoded protein: CASSVERADYGYTF. Using reference TRBV9 and TRBJ1-2 for the parts outside the CDR3, the full variable domain is DSGVTQTPKHLITATGQRVTLRCSPRSGDLSVYWYQQSLDQGLQFLIQYYNGEERAKGNILERFSAQQFPDLHSELNLSSLELGDSALYFCASSVERADYGYTFGSGTRLTVV.

The chain recombines TRBV11-2 with TRBJ1-5; 11 bases align to TRBD1. The J segment lost 7 bases and the V segment lost 5 bases, leaving 4 bases of the junction unmatched. CDR1 and CDR2 (germline): SGHAT, FQNNGV. The CDR3 is 14 residues long. CDR3 nucleotide sequence: TGTGCCAGCAGCCCCGGGACAGGGGGGCAGCCCCAGCATTTT. Its protein is CASSPGTGGQPQHF.